This paragraph covers one TCR beta chain sequence. Its specificity is not known. The sample belongs to a study of T cell responses to AZD1222 COVID-19 vaccine. Study outcomes and limitations: White British donors predominated, females outnumbered males, and clonal diversity was possibly underestimated. After the peak T cell response, and only then, were repertoires sampled. Epitopes outside B.1.351 and B.1.1.7 mutated regions reportedly drew nearly half of spike TCRs. Across spike, vaccine-associated CD4 TCRs were found, dominant at 160-218 and 743-854.

Germline V gene lookup returns CDR1 MNHNY and CDR2 SVGAGI (reference sequence). The CDR3 loop spans 14 amino acids. Trimming removed 6 bases at V and 1 base at J, with 10 bases between. Sequenced by immunoSEQ multiplex PCR; TCRdb stores in-frame clones only, minus some. The sample shows 150,000 or so clones, 85% to 90% of them seen only once. Sequencing used peripheral blood, obtained on day 0 of AZD1222 vaccination. The gene calls are TRBV6-6 and TRBJ1-5; D possibly corresponds to TRBD1 (5 bases). The TCR originated in an adult in good health. The CDR3 region is CASRGTTSNQPQHF. For the CDR3, the DNA is TGTGCCAGCAGGGGGACGACCAGCAATCAGCCCCAGCATTTT.